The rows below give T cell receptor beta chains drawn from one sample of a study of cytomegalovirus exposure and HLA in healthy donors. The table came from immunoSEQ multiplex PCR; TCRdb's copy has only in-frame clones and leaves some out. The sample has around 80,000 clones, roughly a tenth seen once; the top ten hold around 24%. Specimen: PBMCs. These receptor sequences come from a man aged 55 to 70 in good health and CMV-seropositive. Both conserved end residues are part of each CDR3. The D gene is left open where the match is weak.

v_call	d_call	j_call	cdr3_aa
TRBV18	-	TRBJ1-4	CASSPAGDNEKLFF
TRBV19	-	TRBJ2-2	CASSSLGTLNTGELFF
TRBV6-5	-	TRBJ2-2	CASKSAGELFF
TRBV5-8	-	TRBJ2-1	CASSLRDKQFF
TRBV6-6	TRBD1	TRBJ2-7	CASSRPGQEYYEQYF
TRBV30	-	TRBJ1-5	CAWKGGAINQPQHF
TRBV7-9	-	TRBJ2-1	CASSLVGIRDGGSYNEQFF
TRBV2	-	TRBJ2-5	CASSRDYQETQYF
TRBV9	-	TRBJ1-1	CASSSQGDTEAFF
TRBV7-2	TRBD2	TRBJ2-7	CASSLLTSGFYEQYF
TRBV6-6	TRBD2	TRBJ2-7	CASSSGIAGVGEQYF
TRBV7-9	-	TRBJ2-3	CASSPSPDTQYF
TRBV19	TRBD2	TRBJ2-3	CASSPSGGTDTQYF
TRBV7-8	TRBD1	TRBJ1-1	CASSLDLAGGTEAFF
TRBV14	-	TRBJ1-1	CASSRGEVTEAFF
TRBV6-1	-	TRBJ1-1	CASSERLRTEAFF
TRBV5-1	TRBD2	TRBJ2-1	CASTTGAGGPDNEQFF
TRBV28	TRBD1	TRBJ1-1	CASSSPGGQNTEAFF
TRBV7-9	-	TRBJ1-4	CASSLREGGEKLFF
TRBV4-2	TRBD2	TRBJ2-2	CASSQLLAGETGELFF
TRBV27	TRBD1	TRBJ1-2	CASSRIGGIYGYTF
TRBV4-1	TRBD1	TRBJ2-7	CASRPGTGGTYEQYF
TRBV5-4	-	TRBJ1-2	CASSLDGTTFNYGYTF
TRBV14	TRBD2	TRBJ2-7	CASSLSSGRIDEQYF
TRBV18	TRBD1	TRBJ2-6	CASSPMTGRGANVLTF
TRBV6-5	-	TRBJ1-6	CASSYSGRNRDSPLHF
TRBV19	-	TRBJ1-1	CASSMTGSIPEAFF
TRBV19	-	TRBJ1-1	CASSTARGGEAFF
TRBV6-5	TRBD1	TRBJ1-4	CASRRDRINEKLFF
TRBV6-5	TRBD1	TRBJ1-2	CASSYDRDNYGYTF
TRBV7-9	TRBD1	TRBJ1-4	CASSLLGQGVGYGEKLFF
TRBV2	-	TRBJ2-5	CASSERYQETQYF
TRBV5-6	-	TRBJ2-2	CASSLSTGELFF
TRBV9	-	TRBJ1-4	CASSVQEGQGGEKLFF
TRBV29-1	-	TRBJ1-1	CSVEVQGKTEAFF
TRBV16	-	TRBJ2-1	CASSQSIRQILVNEQFF
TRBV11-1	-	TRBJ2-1	CASSLAQTGSPEQFF
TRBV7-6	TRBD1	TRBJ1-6	CASSLKGDRAPYPLHF
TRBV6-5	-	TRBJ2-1	CASSYSRYNEQFF
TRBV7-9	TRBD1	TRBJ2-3	CASSLTGGSSDTQYF
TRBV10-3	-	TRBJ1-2	CAISERQVGGDGYTF
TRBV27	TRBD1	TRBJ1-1	CASRPTGGNTEAFF
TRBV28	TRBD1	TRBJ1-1	CASREGQVVTEAFF
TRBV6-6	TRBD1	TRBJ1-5	CATAQTGESQPQHF
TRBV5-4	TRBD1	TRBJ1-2	CASSSTGGDHGYTF
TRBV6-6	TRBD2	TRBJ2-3	CAIKAGGSTDTQYF